Following are 8 T cell receptor beta chains from one sample sequenced in a study of response to subunit inactivated influenza vaccine. TCRdb ran MiXCR on the RT-PCR reads and lists one entry per CDR3 protein. The sample contains about 160,000 distinct CDR3 sequences, roughly 11% of which appear only once. Sequences were derived from non-naive T cells sorted from PBMCs, sampled about 40 days after vaccination. These receptors were collected from a man aged 45-65 years who received an inactivated influenza vaccine.

This clonotype appeared a few times. The CDR3 coding sequence is TGTGCCAGCTACAGGGCCGCTAACACTGAAGCTTTCTTT. This gives the protein CASYRAANTEAFF. This chain uses TRBV6-1 with TRBJ1-1, with TRBD1 as a possible D gene (6 bases). V lost 8 bases to trimming and J lost 2 bases, with 12 bases between them. Germline CDR1 is MNHNS and CDR2 is SASEGT. This CDR3 spans 13 amino acids.

The J gene is TRBJ2-2, the V gene TRBV7-6; D remains ambiguous. This CDR3 is 15 amino acids long. V was pared by 0 bases and J by 4 bases, with 9 bases between. The germline V gene has CDR1 SGHVS and CDR2 FNYEAQ. CDR3 residues: CASSLAGFSTGELFF. The CDR3 nucleotides are TGTGCCAGCAGCTTAGCCGGATTCAGCACCGGGGAGCTGTTTTTT.

This clonotype was counted ten times or more. The V gene is TRBV6-1, the J gene TRBJ2-1, with a tentative D call TRBD2 (5 bases). Germline loops: CDR1 MNHNS, CDR2 SASEGT. V lost 6 bases and J 4 bases, leaving 10 bases between the germline ends. The CDR3 contains 13 residues. CDR3: CASRWGEYNEQFF. CDR3 DNA sequence: TGTGCCAGCAGGTGGGGAGAATACAATGAGCAGTTCTTC.

Only a few counts were recorded for this clonotype. This chain links TRBV5-6 with TRBJ1-1; the D is unclear. V gave up 0 bases and J gave up 5 bases, with 11 bases separating them. From germline, CDR1 is SGHDT and CDR2 YYEEEE. The CDR3 runs 14 residues. CDR3 loop: CASSLVRLGTEAFF. The CDR3 region has the DNA TGTGCCAGCAGCTTGGTTCGCCTGGGGACTGAAGCTTTCTTT.

This clonotype was detected ten times or more. The rearrangement links TRBV5-6 to TRBJ2-7, with D unresolved. This CDR3 has 14 residues. The germline CDR1 and CDR2 sequences are SGHDT and YYEEEE. The V end was cut by 2 bases, the J end by 7 bases, with 16 bases between. In DNA, the CDR3 is TGTGCCAGCAGCTTTTTGCAAGGCGGAAATGAGCAGTACTTC. Protein sequence: CASSFLQGGNEQYF.

This clonotype appeared a few times. This rearrangement joins TRBV20-1 to TRBJ2-7, with 13 positions matching TRBD2. This CDR3 is 15 amino acids long. Germline-derived CDR1 and CDR2 are DFQATT and SNEGSKA (reference sequence). V dropped 6 bases and J dropped 3; count of bases not matched to a gene: 8. CDR3 loop: CSAKQLAGGIYEQYF. In nucleotides, the CDR3 is TGCAGTGCGAAACAACTAGCGGGAGGGATCTACGAGCAGTACTTC.

The chain has TRBV5-1 and TRBJ1-1; D uncertain. The germline V and J ends were trimmed by 0 bases and 1 base, with 13 bases remaining between them. The CDR3 totals 16 residues. Germline CDR1 is SGHRS and CDR2 is YFSETQ. The CDR3 loop reads CASSLEGYLTNTEAFF. In DNA, the CDR3 is TGCGCCAGCAGCTTGGAGGGTTATCTTACGAACACTGAAGCTTTCTTT.

The V gene is TRBV29-1, the J gene TRBJ2-2; D not certain. The germline V gene has CDR1 SQVTM and CDR2 ANQGSEA. The ends were cut back, 0 bases at V and 8 bases at J, with 10 bases in the middle. The CDR3 is made up of 13 amino acids. The CDR3 bases are TGCAGCGTTGAAGATCCAAGGATTGGGGAGCTGTTTTTT. It translates to CSVEDPRIGELFF.